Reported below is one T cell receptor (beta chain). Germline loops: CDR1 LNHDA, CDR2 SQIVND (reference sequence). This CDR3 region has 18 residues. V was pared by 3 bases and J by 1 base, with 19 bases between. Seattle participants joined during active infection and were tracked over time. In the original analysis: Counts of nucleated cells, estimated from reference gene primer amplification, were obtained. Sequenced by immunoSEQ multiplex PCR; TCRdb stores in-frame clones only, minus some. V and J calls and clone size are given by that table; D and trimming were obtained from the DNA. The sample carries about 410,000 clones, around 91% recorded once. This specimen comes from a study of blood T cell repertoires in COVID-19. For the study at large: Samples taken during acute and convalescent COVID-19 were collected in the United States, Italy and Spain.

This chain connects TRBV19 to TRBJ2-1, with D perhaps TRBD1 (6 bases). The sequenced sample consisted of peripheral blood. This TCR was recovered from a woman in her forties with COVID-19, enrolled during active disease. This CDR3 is CASSIGRGSGLSYNEQFF. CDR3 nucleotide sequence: TGTGCCAGTAGTATCGGAAGGGGGAGTGGTTTGTCCTACAATGAGCAGTTCTTC.